Shown below are 30 T cell receptor beta chains from a single sample sequenced in a study of tumor-infiltrating lymphocytes in primary liver carcinoma. In addition to blood RNA drawn from unsorted whole blood, germline DNA was extracted. With a constant-region primer, TCR beta cDNA was made from 450 to 650 ng of total RNA. For TCR beta, libraries were produced by three nested multiplex PCR rounds using slightly modified ARM-PCR. The two initial PCR rounds, approximately 10 cycles each, used TRBV1-TRBV30 forward and C-beta reverse primers. TCRdb reprocessed the multiplex PCR reads via MiXCR and lists one record per CDR3 protein. Of about 200,000 distinct CDR3 sequences listed, 65% were seen once; the top ten hold 6% to 8.5%. Sequences were obtained from peripheral blood. These receptors were taken from a woman aged 55-75 years with primary liver carcinoma and hepatitis B virus infection.

Comments on this clonotype: Compared with germline, one end of the junction differs, possibly owing to a read error. The chain couples TRBV11-2 to TRBJ1-2; no clear D. The CDR3 is made up of 12 amino acids. Germline V CDR1 and CDR2: SGHAT, FQNNGV. The DNA of the CDR3 is TGTGCCTGCAGCTGCAGGAACTATGGCTACACCTTC. Translation gives CACSCRNYGYTF.

As regards this clonotype: Because the CDR3 is missing its conserved closing phenylalanine or tryptophan, this is likely a read error. No DNA is shown, since the ends of the CDR3 on it are uncertain; the CDR3 is the one TCRdb lists. CDR3 loop: CSVEGNQGEKLSL. The J gene is TRBJ1-4, the V gene TRBV29-1; the tabulated D call, TRBD1, remains unverified against the DNA. The CDR3 length is 13 residues, termini included. Germline lookup yields CDR1 SQVTM and CDR2 ANQGSEA.

To note about this clonotype: A read error may be the cause here, since a much bigger clone is one base away. V is TRBV6-2 or TRBV6-3 and J is TRBJ2-1; 8 bases map to TRBD2. The CDR3 loop spans 20 amino acids. Germline CDR1 is MNHEY and CDR2 is SVGEGT. The trim removed 7 bases at V and 5 bases at J, leaving 25 bases unmatched. The CDR3 sequence: CASIRRRPAGVIGTDNEQFF. The CDR3 bases are TGTGCCAGCATCCGACGGAGACCAGCGGGAGTAATTGGAACGGACAATGAGCAGTTCTTC.

The V and J genes are TRBV11-2 and TRBJ2-2; no definite D call. With 7 bases removed from V and 7 bases from J, the gap between germline ends came to 10 bases. CDR1 and CDR2 (germline): SGHAT, FQNNGV. The CDR3 has 12 amino acids. CDR3: CASNPAVGELFF. CDR3 nucleotides: TGTGCCAGCAACCCCGCGGTCGGGGAGCTGTTTTTT.

This clonotype was observed a handful of times. The J gene is TRBJ2-4, the V gene TRBV28; 8 bases line up with TRBD2. This CDR3 has 15 residues. Germline V gives CDR1 MDHEN, CDR2 SYDVKM. V trimming: 1 base; J trimming: 3 bases; junction bases outside the gene matches: 2. CDR3 nucleotide sequence: TGTGCCAGCAGTTTATCCGGGGGGGTCAAAAACATTCAGTACTTC. Its protein is CASSLSGGVKNIQYF.

Of note for this clonotype: At one of its ends the junction is not consistent with the germline gene, which may arise from a read error. V and J are TRBV6-5 and TRBJ2-1, with no clear D. CDR1 and CDR2 from the germline V gene are MNHEY and SVGAGI. The CDR3 runs to 14 residues. The CDR3 sequence: CASSCSLDFNEQFF. The DNA for the CDR3 is TGTGCCAGCAGTTGCTCCCTAGACTTCAATGAGCAGTTTTTC.

The table lists this clonotype with a few counts. The chain recombines TRBV4-1 with TRBJ2-2, with a tentative D call TRBD1 (6 bases). The CDR3 contains 16 residues. Trimming took 0 bases from V and 3 from J, leaving 11 bases between them. Germline loops: CDR1 MGHRA, CDR2 YSYEKL. The CDR3, as DNA: TGCGCCAGCAGCCAAGAGACAGGTTTGGACACCGGGGAGCTGTTTTTT. Translation: CASSQETGLDTGELFF.

The chain uses TRBV28 and TRBJ1-6, with 9 bases fitting TRBD1. This CDR3 has 14 amino acids. Germline CDR1 reads MDHEN; CDR2 reads SYDVKM. The ends lost 5 bases at V and 10 bases at J; junction bases unmatched: 6. The CDR3 coding sequence is TGTGCCAGCAGTCCCGGGACAGGGACCTCACCCCTCCACTTT. This gives the protein CASSPGTGTSPLHF.

This clonotype appeared once. This rearrangement joins TRBV30 to TRBJ2-1; 10 bases line up with TRBD2. This CDR3 region has 16 residues. Germline assignment: CDR1 GTSNPN and CDR2 SVGIG (reference sequence). With V trimmed by 4 bases and J by 2 bases, 8 bases remained unmatched. The CDR3 protein is CAWTRRGTSAYNEQFF. The CDR3 region has the DNA TGTGCCTGGACCCGCCGCGGGACTAGCGCCTACAATGAGCAGTTCTTC.

The J gene is TRBJ1-1, the V gene TRBV11-3, with a tentative D call TRBD1 (6 bases). Germline V CDR1 and CDR2: SGHNT, YENEEA. V was shortened by 5 bases and J by 4 bases, with 14 bases between the two germline ends. This CDR3 has 14 amino acids. In nucleotides, the CDR3 is TGTGCCAGCAGCCCAAGGACAGTAGGCACTGAAGCTTTCTTT. Protein product: CASSPRTVGTEAFF.

A few counts support this clonotype. The chain uses TRBV5-1 and TRBJ2-3; D is uncertain. The CDR3 has 14 residues. From germline, CDR1 is SGHRS and CDR2 YFSETQ. Trimming removed 0 bases at V and 4 bases at J, with 9 bases between. Here the CDR3 reads CASSLDWQSDTQYF. CDR3 coding DNA: TGCGCCAGCAGCTTGGATTGGCAATCAGATACGCAGTATTTT.

The chain combines TRBV11-2 with TRBJ1-1, with D maybe TRBD1 (6 bases). CDR1 is SGHAT, CDR2 FQNNGV, per germline. The CDR3 is 17 residues long. CDR3 sequence reads: CVRSLSPRGKAGTEAFF. In nucleotides, the CDR3 is TGTGTCAGGAGCTTAAGTCCCAGGGGTAAAGCGGGAACTGAAGCTTTCTTT.

Of note for this clonotype: One end of the junction fails to match germline, which may point to a read error. The chain is built from TRBV29-1 and TRBJ2-5; possibly TRBD1 or TRBD2 for D (5 bases each). CDR1 and CDR2 (germline): SQVTM, ANQGSEA. The CDR3 sequence is 13 residues long. Here the CDR3 reads CSAYSGFQGTRYF. CDR3 nucleotide sequence: TGCAGCGCGTATTCGGGATTTCAAGGGACCCGGTACTTC.

Details on this clonotype: The CDR3 does not end in the conserved phenylalanine or tryptophan, so this is likely a read error. V usage is TRBV29-1 and J usage is TRBJ2-1; the match to TRBD2 covers 7 bases. Per the germline V gene, CDR1 is SQVTM and CDR2 is ANQGSEA. CDR3 length equals 16 residues. CDR3: CNVELWSSGLSNEQFL. DNA for the CDR3: TGCAACGTTGAACTGTGGTCTAGCGGCTTATCCAATGAGCAGTTCCTC.

The table lists this clonotype with many counts. The CDR3 loop reads CASSQGLAYEQYF. The CDR3 DNA follows: TGCGCCAGCAGCCAAGGACTAGCTTACGAGCAGTACTTC. The gene calls are TRBV4-1 and TRBJ2-7, with 7 bases that match TRBD2. Germline trimming cut 1 base from V and 4 bases from J; bases unmatched to any gene: 1. From germline, CDR1 is MGHRA and CDR2 YSYEKL. The CDR3 loop spans 13 amino acids.

Notes on this clonotype: One end of the junction fails to match germline, which may point to a read error. The CDR3 DNA reads as TGTGCCAGCAGAGGCGGGGGGCATGATACGCAATATTTT. It translates to CASRGGGHDTQYF. This chain links TRBV6-5 with TRBJ2-3; 8 bases are a match to TRBD2. Looked up from germline, CDR1 is MNHEY and CDR2 is SVGAGI. CDR3 length: 13 amino acids.

Regarding this clonotype: At one end, the junction sequence differs from germline, possibly due to a read error. The gene calls are TRBV11-2 and TRBJ2-3, with D possibly matching TRBD1 (5 bases). Per germline, CDR1 SGHAT and CDR2 FQNNGV. The CDR3 has 12 amino acids. Written as DNA, the CDR3 is TGTGCCAGCATCGGTACCACAGGTACGCAGTATTTT. Its translation: CASIGTTGTQYF.

This clonotype was detected ten times or more. V usage is TRBV5-5 and J usage is TRBJ1-6, with a weak D call TRBD1 (6 bases). Germline CDR1 is SGHKS and CDR2 is YYEKEE (reference sequence). This CDR3 is 15 amino acids long. The V and J ends lost 1 base and 6 bases respectively, with 11 bases between them. CDR3 amino acids: CASSLIRGLNSPLHF. The CDR3 DNA reads as TGTGCCAGCAGCTTGATCAGGGGCCTTAATTCACCCCTCCACTTT.

In its sample, this clonotype was seen a few times. J is TRBJ2-1 and V is TRBV7-9, with 13 positions matching TRBD2. The trim removed 4 bases at V and 1 base at J, leaving 4 bases unmatched. The CDR3 is 17 residues long. Germline CDR1 reads SEHNR; CDR2 reads FQNEAQ (reference sequence). In DNA, the CDR3 is TGTGCCAGCAGCTCGGGACTAGCGGGAAGATCCTACAATGAGCAGTTCTTC. It is translated as CASSSGLAGRSYNEQFF. Full variable domain (remainder filled in from reference TRBV7-9 and TRBJ2-1): DTGVSQNPRHKITKRGQNVTFRCDPISEHNRLYWYRQTLGQGPEFLTYFQNEAQLEKSRLLSDRFSAERPKGSFSTLEIQRTEQGDSAMYLCASSSGLAGRSYNEQFFGPGTRLTVL.

On this clonotype: A much larger clone differs by one base, so this may be a read error. The chain links TRBV6-5 to TRBJ1-5; D is undetermined. The germline V gene encodes CDR1 MNHEY and CDR2 SVGAGI. There are 14 residues in the CDR3. Trimming cost V 5 bases and J 1 base, with 9 bases left between them. The CDR3 here is CASSQMGSNQPQHF. CDR3 bases: TGTGCCAGCAGTCAGATGGGGAGCAATCAGCCCCAGCATTTT.

To note about this clonotype: The junction does not match germline at one end; this may be a read error. The chain employs TRBV6-2 or TRBV6-3 and TRBJ1-1; D not certain. Germline CDR1 and CDR2: MNHEY and SVGEGT. This CDR3 region has 16 residues. Here the CDR3 reads CASSYRLNRMNTEASF. The CDR3 nucleotides are TGTGCCAGCAGTTACAGACTGAATCGCATGAACACTGAAGCTTCCTTT.

Points on this clonotype: One junction end disagrees with the germline gene, perhaps due to a read error. The gene calls are TRBV7-9 and TRBJ2-6, with D possibly TRBD1 on 5 matching bases. The CDR3 covers 18 residues. Germline V gene sequence: CDR1 SEHNR, CDR2 FQNEAQ (reference sequence). CDR3 in amino acids: CASSFTTVRASEANVLTF. CDR3 DNA: TGTGCCAGCAGCTTCACGACAGTCCGGGCCTCTGAGGCCAACGTCCTGACTTTC.

With regard to this clonotype: This may arise from a read error, as a much more abundant clone is one base away. The rearrangement links TRBV6-1 to TRBJ2-7; a possible D gene is TRBD2 (5 bases). The CDR3 runs to 13 residues. Per the germline V gene, CDR1 is MNHNS and CDR2 is SASEGT. CDR3 amino acids: CVSHLIGGSEQYF. CDR3 DNA sequence: TGTGTCAGCCACCTGATTGGTGGGAGCGAGCAGTACTTC.

The chain recombines TRBV11-2 with TRBJ2-7; 7 nucleotides match TRBD2. This CDR3 has 18 residues. V shed 6 bases, J shed 5 bases, and the junction held 22 bases outside the gene matches. Germline-derived CDR1 and CDR2 are SGHAT and FQNNGV. CDR3 sequence reads: CASSLRFPSSGQGNEQYF. The CDR3 DNA sequence: TGTGCCAGCAGTTTAAGGTTCCCCTCTAGCGGCCAAGGTAACGAGCAGTACTTC.

To note about this clonotype: Being one base from a much bigger clone, this may be a read error. The genes are TRBV29-1 and TRBJ2-4; D may be TRBD1 or TRBD2 (5 bases each). The CDR3 consists of 15 residues. The germline gives CDR1 SQVTM, CDR2 ANQGSEA. CDR3: CSVVVDTLAKNVQYF. The CDR3 region has the DNA TGCAGCGTTGTGGTGGACACCCTAGCCAAAAACGTTCAGTACTTC.

As for this clonotype: The junction departs from germline at one end; a sequencing error may be responsible. This chain uses TRBV11-2 with TRBJ2-1; 12 bases line up with TRBD2. The germline V gene has CDR1 SGHAT and CDR2 FQNNGV. This CDR3 spans 13 amino acids. In DNA form, the CDR3 reads TGTGACAGCAGCCGGACTAGCGGGGTAGAGCAGTTCTTC. Translated, it gives CDSSRTSGVEQFF.

This clonotype was detected a few times. The genes are TRBV5-1 and TRBJ2-1; 10 bases match TRBD1. The germline gives CDR1 SGHRS, CDR2 YFSETQ. This CDR3 has 16 residues. V lost 1 base and J lost 7; bases outside the gene matches: 8. This chain's CDR3 is CASSLLVTGGSNEQFF. The DNA of the CDR3 is TGCGCCAGCAGCTTGTTGGTGACAGGGGGCTCAAATGAGCAGTTCTTC.

This clonotype appeared a single time. This may stem from a read error, because a much larger clone lies one nucleotide away. The chain combines TRBV7-9 with TRBJ1-3; D is unclear. The CDR3 sequence is 14 residues long. From germline, CDR1 is SEHNR and CDR2 FQNEAQ (reference sequence). In DNA form, the CDR3 reads TGTGCCAGCAGCCGCTCGGCAACTGGAATCACCATATATTTT. It translates to CASSRSATGITIYF.

For this clonotype: A much bigger clone sits one base away, suggesting this may be a read error. The conserved phenylalanine or tryptophan is not found at the CDR3 terminus, so this likely reflects a read error. The rearrangement joins TRBV10-3 to TRBJ2-7; 8 nucleotides line up with TRBD2. The germline V gene encodes CDR1 ENHRY and CDR2 SYGVKD. V was pared by 6 bases and J by 6 bases, with 16 bases of the junction left unmatched. The CDR3 has 16 amino acids. The chain's CDR3 is CAIRFTESGSSIEQYL. The CDR3 DNA reads TGTGCCATCAGATTTACAGAAAGCGGGAGTAGTATCGAGCAGTACTTG.

As to this clonotype: An end of the junction does not agree with germline; a read error may underlie this. V gene TRBV12-3 or TRBV12-4 combines with J gene TRBJ2-1; TRBD2 matches 9 bases. The CDR3 is 15 residues long. CDR3 loop: CASSSLTSGDNEQFF. In DNA, the CDR3 is TGTGCCAGCAGTTCACTGACTAGCGGAGACAATGAGCAATTCTTC.